This T cell receptor beta chain was captured by sequencing in a study of T cell changes during pregnancy in multiple sclerosis. The CDR3 loop spans 15 amino acids. Profiled with immunoSEQ multiplex PCR; TCRdb holds only in-frame clones, not every one. This sample has about 60,000 clones, with about 92% found just once. This TCR came from a female donor with multiple sclerosis, enrolled in a pregnancy study. The specimen was CD4+ T cells from peripheral blood mononuclear cells, collected in the second trimester of pregnancy. The chain has TRBV1 and TRBJ1-1; the table's D call, TRBD1, was not checked against the DNA. TRBV1 is recorded as a pseudogene. CDR3 region: CTSSQAPTTVDEAFF. The CDR3 nucleotides read TGCACCAGCAGCCAAGCACCGACGACAGTAGATGAAGCTTTCTTT.